This is a list of T cell receptor beta chains from one sample in a study of T cell responses to AZD1222 COVID-19 vaccine. Data came from immunoSEQ multiplex PCR; TCRdb stores just in-frame clones and leaves some out. The sample includes tens of thousands of clones, 90% of them seen just once. This material consisted of peripheral blood, taken on day 0 of AZD1222 vaccination. All receptors come from an adult in good health. CDR3s leave out the opening cysteine and the closing phenylalanine or tryptophan. D genes are given only for firm matches.

TRBD2 TRBJ2-3 TRBV11-3 ASSPRGGTGTDTQY
- TRBJ1-6 TRBV4-2 ASSQEDYSPLH
- TRBJ2-3 TRBV11-1 ASSNNGVGTDTQY
- TRBJ1-1 TRBV30 AWAAPIVGTEAF
TRBD1 TRBJ1-4 TRBV15 ATSRETGTIEKLF
TRBD2 TRBJ2-1 TRBV9 ASSPGTSGRLHEQF
TRBD1 TRBJ1-4 TRBV10-3 AIQRDRGEKLF
- TRBJ1-5 TRBV30 AWSQGVGPQH
- TRBJ1-2 TRBV19 ATRGNYGYT
- TRBJ2-7 TRBV27 ASSLGDEQY
TRBD1 TRBJ1-5 TRBV10-1 ASSGPTKGQGATNQPQH
- TRBJ1-4 TRBV7-7 ASSLGLGPNEKLF
- TRBJ1-2 TRBV7-9 ASSEGGGYGYT
TRBD2 TRBJ2-5 TRBV7-3 ASSLRAGTSGSVRQETQY